This entry features one T cell receptor (beta chain) sequence. What it recognizes is unknown. The record originates from a study of T cell repertoires in cytomegalovirus infection. One entry per CDR3 protein results from TCRdb running MiXCR on the reads. The sample holds about half a million distinct CDR3 sequences; roughly 46% are singletons and the top ten take 40% to 50%. Study-wide findings and caveats: Dominating the ex vivo response were TCR beta clonotypes that were CMV-specific and HLA-C-restricted. Totalled public TCR beta family frequency picked out people who carried CMV plus the relevant HLA.

This sequence was found in a human donor in good health (CMV status not recorded). Some clones in this sample may be carry-over from other donors' samples. Sequences were derived from cultured PBMCs, sampled from culture after CMV antigen stimulation.

The CDR3 coding sequence is TGTGCCAGCAGCTCTAGCATGGGCACAGATACGCAGTATTTT. It specifies CASSSSMGTDTQYF. This chain links TRBV7-2 with TRBJ2-3, with D perhaps TRBD2 (5 bases). The germline V and J ends were trimmed by 4 bases and 1 base, with 9 bases remaining between them. The CDR3 runs 14 residues. The germline V gene encodes CDR1 SGHTA and CDR2 FQGNSA.